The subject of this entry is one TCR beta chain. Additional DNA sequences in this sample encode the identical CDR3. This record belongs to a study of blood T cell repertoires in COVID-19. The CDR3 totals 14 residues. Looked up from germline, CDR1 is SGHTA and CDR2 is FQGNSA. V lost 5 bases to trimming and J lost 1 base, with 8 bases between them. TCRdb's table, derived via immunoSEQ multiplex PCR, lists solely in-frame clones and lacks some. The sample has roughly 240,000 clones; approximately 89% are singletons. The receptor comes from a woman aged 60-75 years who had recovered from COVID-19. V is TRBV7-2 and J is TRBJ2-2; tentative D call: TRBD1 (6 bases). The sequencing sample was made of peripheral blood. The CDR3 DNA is TGTGCCAGCAGCCTGGGACAGAACACCGGGGAGCTGTTTTTT. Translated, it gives CASSLGQNTGELFF.